These 28 T cell receptor beta chains were all obtained from the same sample, sequenced in a study of T cell changes during pregnancy in multiple sclerosis. TCRdb's table, derived via immunoSEQ multiplex PCR, lists solely in-frame clones and lacks some. The sample has about 55,000 clones, about 95% seen once. The input for sequencing was CD8+ T cells from peripheral blood mononuclear cells, taken after pregnancy. The receptor set was obtained from a female donor with multiple sclerosis, enrolled in a pregnancy study.

The chain links TRBV6-1 to TRBJ1-2; no firm D call. The V and J ends lost 1 base and 5 bases respectively, with 8 bases between them. The length of the CDR3 is 13 residues. The germline CDR1 and CDR2 sequences are MNHNS and SASEGT. CDR3 protein: CASSEVTYYGYTF. The CDR3 DNA reads as TGTGCCAGCAGTGAAGTCACCTATTATGGCTACACCTTC.

This chain connects TRBV29-1 to TRBJ1-1, with 7 nucleotides matching TRBD1. The J segment lost 5 bases and the V segment lost 1 base, leaving 7 bases of the junction unmatched. Germline lookup yields CDR1 SQVTM and CDR2 ANQGSEA. The CDR3 runs 14 residues. Here the CDR3 reads CSVEGQGRETEAFF. The CDR3 DNA reads TGCAGCGTTGAAGGACAGGGTCGGGAAACTGAAGCTTTCTTT.

Only one count was recorded for this clone. The CDR3 spells CASSIGAGTSDYNEQFF. CDR3 nucleotide sequence: TGTGCCAGTAGTATAGGCGCCGGGACTAGCGACTACAATGAGCAGTTCTTC. V gene TRBV19 combines with J gene TRBJ2-1; 10 bases align to TRBD2. The CDR3 loop spans 17 amino acids. Per the germline V gene, CDR1 is LNHDA and CDR2 is SQIVND (reference sequence). V lost 1 base and J lost 3; bases outside the gene matches: 6.

This chain connects TRBV6-5 to TRBJ1-1, with TRBD1 matching over 7 bases. Looked up from germline, CDR1 is MNHEY and CDR2 is SVGAGI. This CDR3 region has 14 residues. Trimming cost V 5 bases and J 5 bases; bases outside gene matches: 8. The CDR3 region is CASSVAGGWTEAFF. The CDR3 coding sequence is TGTGCCAGCAGTGTCGCAGGGGGTTGGACTGAAGCTTTCTTT.

The V call is TRBV28, the J call TRBJ2-3; 8 positions match TRBD1. Losses at the gene ends were 3 bases for V and 2 bases for J; bases not matched to a gene: 13. The CDR3 contains 18 residues. Germline V CDR1 and CDR2: MDHEN, SYDVKM. Here the CDR3 reads CASSFGQGAGSFTDTQYF. CDR3 in DNA: TGTGCCAGCAGTTTCGGGCAGGGGGCAGGCTCATTCACAGATACGCAGTATTTT. Full variable domain (rest looked up from reference TRBV28 and TRBJ2-3): DVKVTQSSRYLVKRTGEKVFLECVQDMDHENMFWYRQDPGLGLRLIYFSYDVKMKEKGDIPEGYSVSREKKERFSLILESASTNQTSMYLCASSFGQGAGSFTDTQYFGPGTRLTVL.

The V and J genes are TRBV19 and TRBJ1-1; 9 nucleotides agree with TRBD1. The V gene's germline CDR1 is LNHDA and CDR2 SQIVND (reference sequence). J gave up 0 bases and V 3 bases, and 2 bases lay outside the gene matches. The CDR3 has 15 amino acids. The CDR3 sequence is CASSIGQGMNTEAFF. CDR3 coding DNA: TGTGCCAGTAGTATTGGACAGGGGATGAACACTGAAGCTTTCTTT.

J is TRBJ1-2 and V is TRBV30; D call uncertain. Trimming cost V 2 bases and J 6 bases, with 13 bases left between them. The germline V gene has CDR1 GTSNPN and CDR2 SVGIG (reference sequence). The CDR3 has 13 residues. CDR3 amino acids: CAWSKTLVDGYTF. The DNA of the CDR3 is TGTGCCTGGAGTAAGACGCTAGTGGATGGCTACACCTTC.

This clone was found once. The chain carries TRBV19 and TRBJ2-7; 7 bases are shared with TRBD2. This CDR3 has 14 residues. With V trimmed by 1 base and J by 2 bases, 2 bases remained unmatched. Germline lookup yields CDR1 LNHDA and CDR2 SQIVND (reference sequence). The CDR3 DNA sequence: TGTGCCAGTAGTATAGGCCTAGCGGCCTACGAGCAGTACTTC. Translated: CASSIGLAAYEQYF.

The chain carries TRBV5-6 and TRBJ2-1; 7 bases agree with TRBD2. The V gene's germline CDR1 is SGHDT and CDR2 YYEEEE. This CDR3 has 16 amino acids. V gave up 0 bases and J gave up 5 bases; unmatched junction bases: 8. The CDR3 is CASSLGGGGPNNEQFF. Here the CDR3 DNA reads TGTGCCAGCAGCTTGGGGGGGGGAGGGCCGAACAATGAGCAGTTCTTC.

The V call is TRBV4-1, the J call TRBJ2-5; TRBD1 matches 7 bases. V lost 0 bases to trimming and J lost 7 bases; unmatched junction nucleotides: 8. Looked up from germline, CDR1 is MGHRA and CDR2 is YSYEKL. The CDR3 is 15 residues long. In DNA, the CDR3 is TGCGCCAGCAGCCAAGATTCTGGGACAGTGGGGACCCAGTACTTC. This sequence encodes CASSQDSGTVGTQYF.

V and J are TRBV2 and TRBJ2-3; 16 bases match TRBD2. The germline V gene encodes CDR1 SNHLY and CDR2 FYNNEI. The CDR3 sequence is 16 residues long. With 6 bases clipped from V and 6 bases from J, the junction kept 6 bases outside the gene matches. The CDR3 coding sequence is TGTGCCAGCAGCGCGCCGGGACTAGCGGGAGGGGATACGCAGTATTTT. Its translation: CASSAPGLAGGDTQYF. Full variable domain (rest looked up from reference TRBV2 and TRBJ2-3): EPEVTQTPSHQVTQMGQEVILRCVPISNHLYFYWYRQILGQKVEFLVSFYNNEISEKSEIFDDQFSVERPDGSNFTLKIRSTKLEDSAMYFCASSAPGLAGGDTQYFGPGTRLTVL.

This chain connects TRBV7-9 to TRBJ1-5; D remains unclear. Germline CDR1 and CDR2: SEHNR and FQNEAQ (reference sequence). The V and J ends lost 5 bases and 5 bases respectively, with 7 bases between them. This CDR3 contains 12 residues. CDR3 amino acids: CASSGPDQPQHF. The CDR3, as DNA: TGTGCCAGCAGCGGCCCCGATCAGCCCCAGCATTTT.

As to this clone: This sample also contains other DNA sequences that code for the same CDR3. In DNA form, the CDR3 reads TGTGCCAGTAGTGGAGCGGGAGGGTCTTACGAGCAGTACTTC. Protein sequence: CASSGAGGSYEQYF. The gene calls are TRBV19 and TRBJ2-7, with TRBD2 matching 10 bases. CDR3 length: 14 amino acids. The germline V gene encodes CDR1 LNHDA and CDR2 SQIVND (reference sequence). With 5 bases clipped from V and 4 bases from J, the junction kept 5 bases outside the gene matches.

This chain connects TRBV7-9 to TRBJ2-7; 11 nucleotides match TRBD1. The J segment lost 7 bases and the V segment lost 3 bases, leaving 8 bases of the junction unmatched. The germline gives CDR1 SEHNR, CDR2 FQNEAQ (reference sequence). CDR3 size: 15 residues. CDR3 bases: TGTGCCAGCAGCTTGTTGGGACAGGGGGTTGAGGAGCAGTACTTC. Translation: CASSLLGQGVEEQYF.

The chain combines TRBV6-1 with TRBJ1-1; a weak D match, TRBD1 (5 bases). This CDR3 has 14 residues. Germline V gene lookup returns CDR1 MNHNS and CDR2 SASEGT. With 9 bases removed from V and 0 bases from J, the gap between germline ends came to 14 bases. The CDR3 nucleotides read TGTGCCAGTAGCCAGGGCCCCATGAACACTGAAGCTTTCTTT. Its protein product is CASSQGPMNTEAFF.

The J gene is TRBJ2-7, the V gene TRBV19, with 7 bases fitting TRBD2. Germline trimming cut 5 bases from V and 2 bases from J; bases unmatched to any gene: 6. The CDR3 covers 14 residues. Per germline, CDR1 LNHDA and CDR2 SQIVND (reference sequence). The CDR3 loop is CASSPGSGTYEQYF. Here the CDR3 DNA reads TGTGCCAGTAGTCCCGGGAGCGGGACCTACGAGCAGTACTTC.

This clone was recorded once. The chain uses TRBV2 and TRBJ2-5; possibly TRBD2 for D (6 bases). Germline CDR1 is SNHLY and CDR2 is FYNNEI. This CDR3 region has 14 residues. Trimming removed 11 bases at V and 3 bases at J, with 19 bases between. CDR3 sequence: CAWRGGGGKETQYF. The CDR3 region has the DNA TGTGCCTGGAGGGGCGGTGGGGGAAAAGAGACCCAGTACTTC.

V is TRBV4-1 and J is TRBJ2-3; no reliable D call. Trimming pared 0 bases from V and 1 base from J, leaving 5 bases between. The germline CDR1 and CDR2 sequences are MGHRA and YSYEKL. This CDR3 contains 14 residues. DNA of the CDR3: TGCGCCAGCAGCCAAGATGAGGGCACAGATACGCAGTATTTT. Translated, it gives CASSQDEGTDTQYF.

V is TRBV15 and J is TRBJ2-1; possible D gene TRBD2, 6 bases. The CDR3 has 15 amino acids. Trimming removed 1 base at V and 3 bases at J, with 10 bases between. Germline V CDR1 and CDR2: LNHNV, YYDKDF (reference sequence). As DNA, the CDR3 is TGTGCCACCAGCAGAGTTGGGACTGGCTACAATGAGCAGTTCTTC. This codes for CATSRVGTGYNEQFF.

The rearrangement links TRBV4-2 to TRBJ2-5, with D unclear. The CDR3 length is 16 residues. Trimming pared 0 bases from V and 2 bases from J, leaving 13 bases between. Germline CDR1 LGHNA, CDR2 YNFKEQ. The CDR3 here is CASSQEPRVGQETQYF. The DNA of the CDR3 is TGTGCCAGCAGCCAAGAACCCCGGGTAGGACAAGAGACCCAGTACTTC.

The rearrangement joins TRBV9 to TRBJ2-1; 13 positions match TRBD2. The J segment lost 8 bases and the V segment lost 4 bases, leaving 6 bases of the junction unmatched. This CDR3 spans 15 amino acids. Germline V gene data show CDR1 as SGDLS and CDR2 as YYNGEE. Written as DNA, the CDR3 is TGTGCCAGCAGCTACCTACTAGCGGGAGGGGATGAGCAGTTCTTC. Amino acid sequence: CASSYLLAGGDEQFF.

V is TRBV9 and J is TRBJ2-1; 8 bases fit TRBD2. Germline V lookup: CDR1 SGDLS, CDR2 YYNGEE. The ends lost 4 bases at V and 3 bases at J; junction bases unmatched: 3. This CDR3 has 14 amino acids. CDR3 sequence reads: CASSPGGGYNEQFF. Here the CDR3 DNA reads TGTGCCAGCAGCCCCGGGGGGGGCTACAATGAGCAGTTCTTC.

CDR3 amino acids: CSVARGTGAEETQYF. CDR3 DNA sequence: TGCAGCGTTGCGAGGGGCACAGGGGCTGAGGAGACCCAGTACTTC. The chain carries TRBV29-1 and TRBJ2-5; 7 bases agree with TRBD1. This CDR3 region has 15 residues. Germline CDR1 SQVTM, CDR2 ANQGSEA. V gave up 4 bases and J gave up 5 bases; unmatched junction bases: 13. Complete variable domain (other parts from reference TRBV29-1 and TRBJ2-5): SAVISQKPSRDICQRGTSLTIQCQVDSQVTMMFWYRQQPGQSLTLIATANQGSEATYESGFVIDKFPISRPNLTFSTLTVSNMSPEDSSIYLCSVARGTGAEETQYFGPGTRLLVL.

V is TRBV6-1 and J is TRBJ1-5, with D unresolved. The CDR3 totals 12 residues. CDR1 and CDR2 (germline): MNHNS, SASEGT. The V end lost 4 bases, the J end lost 3 bases, and 4 bases lay between the germline ends. The CDR3 loop reads CASSALNQPQHF. CDR3 nucleotide sequence: TGTGCCAGCAGTGCCCTCAATCAGCCCCAGCATTTT.

The rearrangement links TRBV27 to TRBJ2-3; 9 bases map to TRBD1. Trimming took 2 bases from V and 4 from J; bases not matched to a gene: 4. Germline CDR1 MNHEY, CDR2 SMNVEV (reference sequence). This CDR3 has 15 residues. The CDR3 reads CASSLPGQGPDTQYF. The CDR3 DNA sequence: TGTGCCAGCAGTTTACCGGGACAGGGTCCAGATACGCAGTATTTT.

This clone was seen only once. CDR3 bases: TGCAGCGTTGAAGGCTTAGCGGGAGGTTTGTCCCCACTAGAGCAGTACTTC. It is translated as CSVEGLAGGLSPLEQYF. This rearrangement joins TRBV29-1 to TRBJ2-7; 10 nucleotides match TRBD2. CDR1 SQVTM and CDR2 ANQGSEA come from the germline V gene. The CDR3 runs to 17 residues. Unmatched junction bases numbered 16, after V lost 1 base and J lost 7 bases.

The rearrangement joins TRBV5-1 to TRBJ2-1, with D possibly matching TRBD2 (6 bases). The germline V and J ends were trimmed by 4 bases and 8 bases, with 16 bases remaining between them. The CDR3 is made up of 14 amino acids. Germline values: CDR1 SGHRS, CDR2 YFSETQ. DNA of the CDR3: TGCGCCAGCAGCCCCGGGACTTCCCTCCATGAGCAGTTCTTC. It yields the protein CASSPGTSLHEQFF.

The rearrangement uses TRBV2 and TRBJ2-7, with D perhaps matching TRBD2 (6 bases). The V end lost 9 bases, the J end lost 4 bases, and 16 bases lay between the germline ends. This CDR3 is 13 amino acids long. Germline loops: CDR1 SNHLY, CDR2 FYNNEI. CDR3 loop: CASNYEGGYEQYF. As DNA, the CDR3 is TGTGCCAGTAATTATGAAGGAGGGTACGAGCAGTACTTC.